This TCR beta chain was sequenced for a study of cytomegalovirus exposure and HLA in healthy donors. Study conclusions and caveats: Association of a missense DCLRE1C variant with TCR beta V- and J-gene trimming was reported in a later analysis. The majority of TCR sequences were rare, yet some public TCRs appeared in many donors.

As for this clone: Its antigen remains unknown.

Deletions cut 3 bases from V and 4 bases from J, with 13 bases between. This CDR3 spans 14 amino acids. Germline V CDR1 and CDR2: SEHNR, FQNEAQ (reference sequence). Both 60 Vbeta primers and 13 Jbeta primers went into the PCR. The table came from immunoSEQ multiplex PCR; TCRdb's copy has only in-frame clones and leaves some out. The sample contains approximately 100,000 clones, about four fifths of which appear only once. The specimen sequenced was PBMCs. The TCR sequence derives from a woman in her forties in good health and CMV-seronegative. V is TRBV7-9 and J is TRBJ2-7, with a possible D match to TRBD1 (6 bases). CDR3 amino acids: CASSFNRVGYEQYF. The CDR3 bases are TGTGCCAGCAGCTTTAACAGGGTCGGGTACGAGCAGTACTTC.